The 23 T cell receptor beta chains below were found in one sample sequenced in a study of T-cell memory formation after mild COVID-19. TCRdb analysed the 5' RACE reads with MiXCR anew, one entry per CDR3 protein. The sample lists roughly 130,000 distinct CDR3 sequences, approximately 5.9% seen once, with about 2.2% in the top ten. Sequenced input: PBMCs or a T cell subset sorted from them (not recorded which). The receptors were gathered from an adult woman who had mild COVID-19 (a few samples of this study predate the infection). Cell type and time point are not known.

The chain couples TRBV6-6 to TRBJ1-3; perhaps TRBD1 as D (6 bases). The CDR3 sequence is 12 residues long. V was cut by 6 bases and J by 4 bases, with 7 bases left in between. Germline lookup yields CDR1 MNHNY and CDR2 SVGAGI (reference sequence). CDR3 in DNA: TGTGCCAGCAGAGACAGGGGAAACACCATATATTTT. Encoded protein: CASRDRGNTIYF.

The chain has TRBV25-1 and TRBJ1-2; D not resolved. V lost 7 bases, J lost 0 bases, and 12 bases lay in between. This CDR3 is 14 amino acids long. In germline, CDR1 is MGHDK, CDR2 SYGVNS. In DNA, the CDR3 is TGTGCCAGCACCCGGTCGGACCCTAACTATGGCTACACCTTC. Protein product: CASTRSDPNYGYTF.

Here the CDR3 reads CSAVPGSGGNTQYF. The CDR3 nucleotides read TGCAGTGCTGTCCCTGGCAGCGGGGGGAATACGCAGTATTTT. The chain has TRBV20-1 and TRBJ2-3; 9 nucleotides match TRBD2. The CDR3 spans 14 residues. V was pared by 5 bases and J by 7 bases, with 10 bases of the junction left unmatched. Germline-derived CDR1 and CDR2 are DFQATT and SNEGSKA (reference sequence).

This clonotype occurred many times. The DNA for the CDR3 is TGCGCCAGCAGCCAGGGACCGACTAGCTCCTACGAGCAGTACTTC. Its protein is CASSQGPTSSYEQYF. V and J are TRBV5-1 and TRBJ2-7, with D perhaps TRBD2 (6 bases). The CDR3 sequence is 15 residues long. CDR1 is SGHRS, CDR2 YFSETQ, per germline. V lost 4 bases, J lost 0 bases, and 14 bases lay in between.

This clonotype has more than one count but fewer than ten. The chain links TRBV15 to TRBJ2-1; D is ambiguous. The CDR3 has 16 residues. The germline V gene encodes CDR1 LNHNV and CDR2 YYDKDF (reference sequence). Trimming left V 1 base short and J 4 bases short, with 14 bases between. The CDR3 loop is CATSRASEHPYNEQFF. CDR3 nucleotides: TGTGCCACCAGCAGAGCGTCGGAGCACCCGTACAATGAGCAGTTCTTC.

This clonotype was observed many times. The chain employs TRBV18 and TRBJ1-1; 7 bases are shared with TRBD1. V lost 5 bases to trimming and J lost 3 bases; unmatched junction nucleotides: 9. The CDR3 consists of 15 residues. CDR1 is KGHSH and CDR2 is LQKENI in the germline V gene. The CDR3 loop reads CASSSRQGVDTEAFF. In DNA, the CDR3 is TGTGCCAGCTCATCCCGACAGGGCGTGGACACTGAAGCTTTCTTT.

This clonotype was seen repeatedly, ten times or more. The CDR3 DNA reads as TGTGCCAGCTCACCAGTCAGGGTGAACACTGAAGCTTTCTTT. Residues: CASSPVRVNTEAFF. This chain joins TRBV18 and TRBJ1-1, with a tentative D call TRBD1 (5 bases). Germline CDR1 reads KGHSH; CDR2 reads LQKENI. The CDR3 runs 14 residues. Trimming took 2 bases from V and 0 from J, leaving 7 bases between them.

This clonotype showed up many times. The genes are TRBV9 and TRBJ2-7; D is unresolved. The germline V gene has CDR1 SGDLS and CDR2 YYNGEE. Trimming stripped 0 bases from V and 5 bases from J, with 12 bases between. The CDR3 has 14 residues. CDR3 amino acids: CASSVGVSFDEQYF. The CDR3 DNA follows: TGTGCCAGCAGCGTAGGTGTTAGTTTCGACGAGCAGTACTTC.

This clonotype has more than one count but fewer than ten. V usage is TRBV28 and J usage is TRBJ2-1; TRBD2 agrees at 9 bases. Unmatched junction bases numbered 5, after V lost 0 bases and J lost 5 bases. This CDR3 has 16 residues. Germline V gene data show CDR1 as MDHEN and CDR2 as SYDVKM. CDR3 nucleotides: TGTGCCAGCAGTTTATGGTCGGGACTAGCCAACAATGAGCAGTTCTTC. Protein: CASSLWSGLANNEQFF. Together with reference TRBV28 and TRBJ2-1, the CDR3 gives the full variable domain: DVKVTQSSRYLVKRTGEKVFLECVQDMDHENMFWYRQDPGLGLRLIYFSYDVKMKEKGDIPEGYSVSREKKERFSLILESASTNQTSMYLCASSLWSGLANNEQFFGPGTRLTVL.

Many counts were recorded for this clonotype. The chain joins TRBV12-3 or TRBV12-4 to TRBJ1-2; 9 nucleotides align to TRBD1. Trimming cost V 7 bases and J 5 bases; bases outside gene matches: 14. The CDR3 extends over 16 amino acids. CDR3 nucleotides: TGTGCCAGCACCCGCTTTAGCACAGGGGGCACGTATGGCTACACCTTC. It encodes CASTRFSTGGTYGYTF.

This clonotype was picked up many times. This sequence joins TRBV9 and TRBJ2-3; D ambiguous. The germline CDR1 and CDR2 sequences are SGDLS and YYNGEE. The ends were cut back, 0 bases at V and 0 bases at J, with 11 bases in the middle. This CDR3 contains 16 residues. CDR3 in DNA: TGTGCCAGCAGCGTAGTGGGTCAATCAAGCACAGATACGCAGTATTTT. As protein: CASSVVGQSSTDTQYF.

J is TRBJ2-7 and V is TRBV12-3 or TRBV12-4, with TRBD1 identical over 7 bases. The CDR3 sequence is 14 residues long. Trimming removed 6 bases from V and 3 bases from J; junction bases left unmatched: 8. Here the CDR3 reads CASSRDRAHYEQYF. CDR3 sequence (DNA): TGTGCCAGCAGCCGTGACAGGGCCCACTACGAGCAGTACTTC.

J is TRBJ2-1 and V is TRBV2, with 15 bases aligning to TRBD2. V shed 6 bases, J shed 2 bases, and the junction held 2 bases outside the gene matches. The CDR3 extends over 16 amino acids. In germline, CDR1 is SNHLY, CDR2 FYNNEI. The CDR3 coding sequence is TGTGCCAGCAGAGGGACTAGCGGGAGGCCCTACAATGAGCAGTTCTTC. The encoded protein is CASRGTSGRPYNEQFF.

This clonotype has at least ten counts. The chain joins TRBV4-3 to TRBJ2-1; 7 bases map to TRBD2. The CDR3 is made up of 15 amino acids. Trimming took 4 bases from V and 6 from J; bases not matched to a gene: 9. Looked up from germline, CDR1 is LGHNA and CDR2 is YSLEER. In nucleotides, the CDR3 is TGCGCCAGCAGCCCGGCAGGAGGGAGGGGCAATGAGCAGTTCTTC. Translation: CASSPAGGRGNEQFF.

The genes are TRBV2 and TRBJ2-2; D perhaps matches TRBD1 (5 bases). V was pared by 3 bases and J by 1 base, with 9 bases between. The CDR3 has 15 residues. The germline gives CDR1 SNHLY, CDR2 FYNNEI. CDR3 amino acids: CASSDSTVNTGELFF. The CDR3 coding sequence is TGTGCCAGCAGTGACTCGACAGTGAACACCGGGGAGCTGTTTTTT.

In its sample, this clonotype was seen many times. This rearrangement joins TRBV20-1 to TRBJ2-5; possible D gene TRBD2, 7 bases. CDR3 length equals 13 residues. Deletions cut 0 bases from V and 5 bases from J, with 10 bases between. Looked up from germline, CDR1 is DFQATT and CDR2 is SNEGSKA (reference sequence). Here the CDR3 DNA reads TGCAGTGCTAGAGATGGCGGGGGCGAGACCCAGTACTTC. Translated, it gives CSARDGGGETQYF.

This clonotype was counted only a few times. The chain is built from TRBV5-6 and TRBJ2-2; TRBD1 matches at 8 bases. The CDR3 spans 16 residues. Germline V gene lookup returns CDR1 SGHDT and CDR2 YYEEEE. V lost 4 bases, J lost 4 bases, and 9 bases stayed unmatched. The CDR3 region is CASSPWTGRRTGELFF. In DNA, the CDR3 is TGTGCCAGCAGCCCCTGGACAGGGCGACGCACCGGGGAGCTGTTTTTT.

The chain carries TRBV9 and TRBJ2-5; TRBD1 or TRBD2 may be the D gene (6 bases each). V was trimmed by 3 bases and J by 5 bases, leaving 11 bases between them. This CDR3 region has 13 residues. Germline V CDR1 and CDR2: SGDLS, YYNGEE. CDR3 loop: CASSGGAGETQYF. CDR3 DNA: TGTGCCAGCAGCGGGGGGGCAGGGGAGACCCAGTACTTC.

The rearrangement uses TRBV30 and TRBJ2-7, with D possibly being TRBD1 (5 bases). The germline gives CDR1 GTSNPN, CDR2 SVGIG (reference sequence). CDR3 length: 14 amino acids. V was trimmed by 3 bases and J by 0 bases, leaving 12 bases between them. The chain's CDR3 is CAWRRTGLSYEQYF. In nucleotides, the CDR3 is TGTGCCTGGAGAAGAACAGGCCTCTCCTACGAGCAGTACTTC.

This clonotype has only a few counts. The genes are TRBV12-3 or TRBV12-4 and TRBJ2-7; TRBD1 aligns across 7 bases. The V segment lost 8 bases and the J segment 2 bases; nucleotides outside the gene matches: 6. The CDR3 length is 13 residues. The CDR3 reads CASGTEPTYEQYF. The CDR3 coding sequence is TGTGCCAGCGGGACAGAGCCAACCTACGAGCAGTACTTC.

This chain links TRBV7-8 with TRBJ2-3, with 7 bases aligning to TRBD1. The CDR3 loop spans 17 amino acids. J lost 4 bases, V lost 7 bases, and 17 bases had no gene match. CDR1 and CDR2 (germline): SGHVS, FQNEAQ. CDR3 sequence: CASTPGSRLQGADTQYF. The CDR3 DNA reads TGTGCCAGCACCCCTGGGTCGCGTTTGCAGGGGGCAGATACGCAGTATTTT. The full variable domain, with the rest looked up from reference TRBV7-8 and TRBJ2-3, is GAGVSQSPRYKVAKRGQDVALRCDPISGHVSLFWYQQALGQGPEFLTYFQNEAQLDKSGLPSDRFFAERPEGSVSTLKIQRTQQEDSAVYLCASTPGSRLQGADTQYFGPGTRLTVL.

There are a few counts of this clonotype. The V and J genes are TRBV10-3 and TRBJ2-1, with 13 bases aligning to TRBD2. This CDR3 has 14 amino acids. Per germline, CDR1 ENHRY and CDR2 SYGVKD. With V trimmed by 7 bases and J by 5 bases, 2 bases remained unmatched. CDR3 nucleotide sequence: TGTGCCATCACCGGGACTAGCGGGGACAATGAGCAGTTCTTC. This gives the protein CAITGTSGDNEQFF.

This clonotype was observed a handful of times. This chain's CDR3 is CASSVGTGQGINEQFF. DNA for the CDR3: TGTGCCAGCAGCGTAGGAACGGGACAGGGGATCAATGAGCAGTTCTTC. The rearrangement joins TRBV9 to TRBJ2-1; 10 positions match TRBD1. The CDR3 spans 16 residues. Germline CDR1 and CDR2: SGDLS and YYNGEE. V gave up 0 bases and J gave up 6 bases; unmatched junction bases: 6.